The TCR beta chain under discussion was sequenced for a study of blood T cells in healthy people across ages. Study context: There was about one barcoded beta molecule captured by template switching per two T cells.

The CDR3 spans 15 residues. From germline, CDR1 is DFQATT and CDR2 SNEGSKA (reference sequence). The V and J ends lost 0 bases and 4 bases, in that order; junction bases with no gene match: 4. Study-wide results and caveats: A greater number of naive CD4+ cells and higher diversity distinguished long-lived donors from aged donors. Among T cells, TCR beta diversity per million cells dropped roughly linearly as age rose. Estimates of total diversity, which came from one million sequenced T cells, were considered to be underestimates.

In the case of this clonotype: As yet, its antigen is unknown.

A J-beta primer mix and a sample-barcoded 5' primer were used in a second PCR of about 7 to 12 cycles. TCRdb re-called the 5' RACE reads with MiXCR, one entry per CDR3 protein. The repertoire holds approximately 350,000 distinct CDR3 sequences, with about half as singletons. The sample was blood. The chain links TRBV20-1 to TRBJ1-4; TRBD1 agrees at 8 bases. This clonotype was sampled from a man between 60 and 75 years old in good health. The CDR3 here is CSARDRTGINEKLFF. The CDR3 DNA follows: TGCAGTGCTAGAGACCGGACAGGGATTAATGAAAAACTGTTTTTT.